The 5 T cell receptor beta chains given below trace back to one sample, sequenced in a study of beta chain features in type 1 diabetes (dated by TCRdb to 2016 to 2018). Libraries were constructed by the immunoSEQ multiplex PCR assay. The entire isolated RNA was reverse transcribed using the High Capacity cDNA Reverse Transcription Kit, and thus expressed TCRB transcripts were sequenced. The table comes from immuneACCESS by way of TCRdb, which keeps in-frame sequences with V and J called. Part of the clones is missing from these tables; in studies checked, under half for an unresolved V gene and the rest for unknown reasons. This sample is represented by just over 600,000 clones; roughly a sixth of them were singletons. The top ten constitute roughly 0.098% of the sample. Sequencing input: naive CD4+ T cells from blood. What the cell subset or site label conveys for this sample: true naive CD4+ T cells. The receptor set was obtained from a man aged 18 to 30 in good health.

The chain links TRBV7-3 to TRBJ1-6; no clear D gene. The germline V gene has CDR1 SGHTA and CDR2 FQGTGA. CDR3 length: 15 residues. Between the trimmed V and J ends, which lost 0 bases and 7 bases, there was a span of 10 bases. The DNA for the CDR3 is TGTGCCAGCAGCTTAACAGGGATACCGAATTCACCCCTCCACTTT. It codes for CASSLTGIPNSPLHF.

This clone was found a few times. The chain combines TRBV19 with TRBJ2-1; D perhaps matches TRBD2 (5 bases). This CDR3 contains 13 residues. Germline assignment: CDR1 LNHDA and CDR2 SQIVND (reference sequence). V dropped 4 bases and J dropped 6 bases, with 10 bases sitting between them. The CDR3 loop is CASSRPGFNEQFF. The CDR3 DNA reads TGTGCCAGTAGTAGGCCGGGGTTCAATGAGCAGTTCTTC. The variable domain in full, with the rest retrieved from reference TRBV19 and TRBJ2-1, is DGGITQSPKYLFRKEGQNVTLSCEQNLNHDAMYWYRQDPGQGLRLIYYSQIVNDFQKGDIAEGYSVSREKKESFPLTVTSAQKNPTAFYLCASSRPGFNEQFFGPGTRLTVL.

The chain uses TRBV6-5 and TRBJ1-3; D remains unclear. CDR1 is MNHEY, CDR2 SVGAGI, per germline. V dropped 4 bases and J dropped 0 bases, with 13 bases sitting between them. The CDR3 sequence is 16 residues long. The CDR3 is CASSSYLQSSGNTIYF. CDR3 sequence (DNA): TGTGCCAGCAGTTCTTATCTCCAGAGCTCTGGAAACACCATATATTTT.

The chain uses TRBV7-2 and TRBJ2-2; TRBD1 is a possible D gene (6 bases). The CDR3 loop spans 14 amino acids. Germline values: CDR1 SGHTA, CDR2 FQGNSA. Trimming removed 4 bases at V and 6 bases at J, with 12 bases between. The CDR3 is CASSSSGVAGELFF. CDR3 in DNA: TGTGCCAGCAGCTCGTCAGGGGTCGCCGGGGAGCTGTTTTTT.

J is TRBJ2-4 and V is TRBV13, with D maybe TRBD1 (5 bases). Trimming took off 5 bases at V and 0 bases at J, with 8 bases between the two ends. The length of the CDR3 is 14 residues. CDR1 PRHDT and CDR2 FYEKMQ come from the germline V gene (reference sequence). CDR3 bases: TGTGCCAGCAGCAGGGGCGGAGCCAAAAACATTCAGTACTTC. Translation gives CASSRGGAKNIQYF. Complete variable domain (other parts from reference TRBV13 and TRBJ2-4): AAGVIQSPRHLIKEKRETATLKCYPIPRHDTVYWYQQGPGQDPQFLISFYEKMQSDKGSIPDRFSAQQFSDYHSELNMSSLELGDSALYFCASSRGGAKNIQYFGAGTRLSVL.